This T cell receptor beta chain was captured in a study of cytomegalovirus exposure and HLA in healthy donors. Findings and caveats of the study: Reports indicated that the classifier achieved high specificity and sensitivity in diagnosing cytomegalovirus status.

TCRdb's copy holds only in-frame clones and misses some; the assay was immunoSEQ multiplex PCR. The sample has 200,000 or so clones, roughly 80% seen once; the top ten hold about 7%. Germline V gene sequence: CDR1 SGHAT, CDR2 FQNNGV. Trimming took 0 bases from V and 5 from J, leaving 14 bases between them. CDR3 length: 15 residues. As regards this clone: The antigen is unknown.

Source material: PBMCs. The clonotype originates from a man between 18 and 29 years old in good health and CMV-seropositive. This chain uses TRBV11-2 with TRBJ2-7; perhaps TRBD2 as D (5 bases). CDR3 bases: TGTGCCAGCAGCTTAGATCTCCCGGGAAGGGACGAGCAGTACTTC. Translated, it gives CASSLDLPGRDEQYF.